The 17 T cell receptor beta chains below all came from one sample that was sequenced in a study of T cell repertoires in cytomegalovirus infection. The antigens for these receptors are not known. TCRdb re-called the reads through MiXCR, storing one row per CDR3 protein. The sample yields just under 500,000 distinct CDR3 sequences, around 35% seen once. The starting material was cultured PBMCs, obtained from culture after CMV antigen stimulation. All receptors come from a human donor in good health (CMV status not recorded). Some clones in this sample may be carry-over from other donors' samples.

The chain employs TRBV18 and TRBJ2-7; weak D call: TRBD1 (6 bases). The CDR3 runs to 14 residues. V was shortened by 6 bases and J by 4 bases, with 16 bases between the two germline ends. CDR1 and CDR2 (germline): KGHSH, LQKENI. The CDR3 DNA reads TGTGCCAGCTCTCACGAAGGGGGTCGTTACGAGCAGTACTTC. Protein product: CASSHEGGRYEQYF.

This clonotype was detected only a few times. V and J are TRBV27 and TRBJ2-1; 8 bases are shared with TRBD2. After removal of 3 bases from V and 6 bases from J, the junction contained 7 bases not matched to a gene. This CDR3 is built from 15 residues. Germline CDR1 reads MNHEY; CDR2 reads SMNVEV (reference sequence). The CDR3 DNA reads TGTGCCAGCAGTTTTCCGGGACTAGAACTCAATGAGCAGTTCTTC. Its translation: CASSFPGLELNEQFF.

This clonotype was seen more than once but under ten times. The chain couples TRBV28 to TRBJ1-1; D gene ambiguous. The CDR3 extends over 13 amino acids. Trimming cost V 7 bases and J 5 bases, with 14 bases left between them. CDR1 is MDHEN and CDR2 is SYDVKM in the germline V gene. As DNA, the CDR3 is TGTGCCAGCACTCTTCCTTGGGGTACTGAAGCTTTCTTT. Its protein is CASTLPWGTEAFF.

The genes are TRBV19 and TRBJ2-1; D ambiguous. V lost 2 bases and J lost 5, with 13 bases in between. In germline, CDR1 is LNHDA, CDR2 SQIVND (reference sequence). The length of the CDR3 is 15 residues. This CDR3 reads CASSIQPTANNEQFF. CDR3 DNA: TGTGCCAGTAGTATACAGCCCACGGCTAACAATGAGCAGTTCTTC.

This clonotype was counted a few times. The chain uses TRBV6-2 or TRBV6-3 and TRBJ1-2; D might be TRBD1 (5 bases). The CDR3 covers 15 residues. Germline values: CDR1 MNHEY, CDR2 SVGEGT. Trimming removed 6 bases at V and 0 bases at J, with 14 bases between. This CDR3 is CASRTQGRANYGYTF. The CDR3 coding sequence is TGTGCCAGCAGGACGCAGGGACGAGCTAACTATGGCTACACCTTC.

This clonotype came up a few times. This chain joins TRBV7-2 and TRBJ2-7; no firm D call. Germline-derived CDR1 and CDR2 are SGHTA and FQGNSA. V was pared by 7 bases and J by 0 bases, with 4 bases between. The CDR3 has 11 amino acids. CDR3 loop: CASIGSYEQYF. The CDR3 bases are TGTGCCAGCATAGGCTCCTACGAGCAGTACTTC.

The chain joins TRBV6-5 to TRBJ2-5, with 10 positions matching TRBD2. The CDR3 is 17 residues long. Germline V gives CDR1 MNHEY, CDR2 SVGAGI. After removal of 0 bases from V and 5 bases from J, the junction contained 9 bases not matched to a gene. As DNA, the CDR3 is TGTGCCAGCAGTTACTCGCCAGCGGGAGGGCCGGGGGAGACCCAGTACTTC. Its translation: CASSYSPAGGPGETQYF.

This clonotype has a handful of counts. The V gene is TRBV6-2 or TRBV6-3, the J gene TRBJ1-5; D perhaps matches TRBD1 (6 bases). Germline CDR1 reads MNHEY; CDR2 reads SVGEGT. This CDR3 region has 14 residues. Trimming stripped 4 bases from V and 4 bases from J, with 11 bases between. CDR3 amino acids: CASSSTGQNQPQHF. The CDR3 DNA reads TGTGCCAGCAGTTCTACAGGACAGAATCAGCCCCAGCATTTT.

This rearrangement joins TRBV15 to TRBJ2-7, with TRBD2 as a possible D gene (5 bases). V was shortened by 3 bases and J by 4 bases, with 22 bases between the two germline ends. CDR1 is LNHNV and CDR2 is YYDKDF in the germline V gene (reference sequence). This CDR3 comprises 17 residues. CDR3: CATSSVPRPFRGYEQYV. For the CDR3, the DNA is TGTGCCACCAGCAGCGTACCCAGACCGTTTAGAGGGTACGAGCAGTACGTC.

The table lists this clonotype with a few counts. The rearrangement joins TRBV7-2 to TRBJ2-2, with D possibly TRBD1 on 5 matching bases. The ends were cut back, 1 base at V and 5 bases at J, with 11 bases in the middle. The CDR3 contains 15 residues. Germline V gene lookup returns CDR1 SGHTA and CDR2 FQGNSA. This CDR3 is CASSLVRGWTGELFF. The CDR3 bases are TGTGCCAGCAGCTTAGTTAGGGGTTGGACCGGGGAGCTGTTTTTT.

The rearrangement joins TRBV4-3 to TRBJ2-1; D remains ambiguous. CDR1 LGHNA and CDR2 YSLEER come from the germline V gene. This CDR3 has 16 amino acids. V lost 0 bases and J 6 bases, leaving 15 bases between the germline ends. The CDR3 DNA follows: TGCGCCAGCAGCCAAGATTCCGCCCGTGGCTTCAATGAGCAGTTCTTC. Its protein is CASSQDSARGFNEQFF.

This clonotype was seen ten or more times. The chain links TRBV4-1 to TRBJ2-6; D remains unclear. The germline V and J ends were trimmed by 4 bases and 0 bases, with 7 bases remaining between them. CDR1 is MGHRA, CDR2 YSYEKL, per germline. The CDR3 has 15 amino acids. The CDR3 DNA reads TGCGCCAGCAGCCGAGGATTCTCTGGGGCCAACGTCCTGACTTTC. Protein product: CASSRGFSGANVLTF.

The gene calls are TRBV11-2 and TRBJ2-4, with 7 bases matching TRBD2. The germline V gene has CDR1 SGHAT and CDR2 FQNNGV. The V and J ends lost 0 bases and 0 bases, in that order; junction bases with no gene match: 2. This CDR3 is built from 16 residues. The CDR3, as DNA: TGTGCCAGCAGCTTAGAAGCGGGAACAGCCAAAAACATTCAGTACTTC. It codes for CASSLEAGTAKNIQYF.

The chain carries TRBV7-2 and TRBJ2-2, with unresolved D. Between the trimmed V and J ends, which lost 6 bases and 7 bases, there was a span of 15 bases. CDR1 SGHTA and CDR2 FQGNSA come from the germline V gene. CDR3 length: 14 amino acids. CDR3 in amino acids: CASRWPETRGELFF. The CDR3 bases are TGTGCCAGCAGGTGGCCGGAGACACGCGGGGAGCTGTTTTTT.

This chain links TRBV6-6 with TRBJ1-5; the D is unclear. V dropped 0 bases and J dropped 1 base, with 16 bases sitting between them. Germline-derived CDR1 and CDR2 are MNHNY and SVGAGI (reference sequence). This CDR3 comprises 18 residues. CDR3 protein: CASSYSISPGRSNQPQHF. CDR3 nucleotide sequence: TGTGCCAGCAGTTACTCGATTAGTCCGGGTAGGAGCAATCAGCCCCAGCATTTT.

CDR3 in amino acids: CSVMRGGTGSEAFF. CDR3 sequence (DNA): TGCAGCGTTATGCGCGGCGGGACAGGGAGTGAAGCTTTCTTT. V and J are TRBV29-1 and TRBJ1-1, with TRBD1 matching 9 bases. V shed 5 bases and J 7 bases; nucleotides not matched to a gene: 11. The CDR3 contains 14 residues. Germline V gene sequence: CDR1 SQVTM, CDR2 ANQGSEA.

The rearrangement uses TRBV11-3 and TRBJ2-3, with 10 bases matching TRBD2. V trimming: 2 bases; J trimming: 3 bases; junction bases outside the gene matches: 8. In germline, CDR1 is SGHNT, CDR2 YENEEA. The CDR3 loop spans 17 amino acids. The CDR3 reads CASSLPTLAGDTDTQYF. The CDR3 DNA reads TGTGCCAGCAGCTTACCTACCCTAGCGGGAGATACAGATACGCAGTATTTT.